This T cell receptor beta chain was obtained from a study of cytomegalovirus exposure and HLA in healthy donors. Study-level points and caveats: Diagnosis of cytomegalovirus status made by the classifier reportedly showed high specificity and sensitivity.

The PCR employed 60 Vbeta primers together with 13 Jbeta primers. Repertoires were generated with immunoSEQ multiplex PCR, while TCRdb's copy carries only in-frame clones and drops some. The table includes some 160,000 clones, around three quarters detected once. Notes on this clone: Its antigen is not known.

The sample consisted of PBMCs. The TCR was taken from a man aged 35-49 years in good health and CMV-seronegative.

The CDR3 sequence is CSAGDSYYEQYF. Written as DNA, the CDR3 is TGCAGCGCTGGGGACAGTTACTACGAGCAGTACTTC. The V call is TRBV29-1, the J call TRBJ2-7, with 7 bases aligning to TRBD1. The CDR3 is 12 amino acids. Trimming cost V 7 bases and J 3 bases; bases outside gene matches: 6. Germline loops: CDR1 SQVTM, CDR2 ANQGSEA.